The entry that follows covers one TCR beta chain sequence. The sample is drawn from a study of CD8 T cells in Susac syndrome. Random hexamers were used to reverse transcribe the RNA input (roughly 0.5 to 1 ug). One entry per CDR3 protein, called by TCRdb with MiXCR from the immunoSEQ multiplex PCR reads. In the table there are 150,000 to 250,000 distinct CDR3 sequences, 90% to 95% of which are singletons. Germline-derived CDR1 and CDR2 are SQVTM and ANQGSEA. The V end lost 6 bases, the J end lost 2 bases, and 16 bases lay between the germline ends. The CDR3 loop spans 14 amino acids. Material: CD4+ T cells from PBMCs. The TCR comes from a human donor with multiple sclerosis. The V call is TRBV29-1, the J call TRBJ1-1; D ambiguous. Here the CDR3 DNA reads TGCAGCGTCCCCCGCACAGATCCAAACACTGAAGCTTTCTTT. It encodes CSVPRTDPNTEAFF.